Below, one TCR beta chain is given with its context. Extraction and reverse transcription of RNA yielded cDNA as the sequencing template. Profiled with immunoSEQ multiplex PCR; TCRdb holds only in-frame clones, not every one. The table has approximately 89,000 clones, roughly 42% seen once. The data were obtained in a study of CD8+ T cells in alopecia areata. At the level of the study: Oral tofacitinib (5 to 10 mg twice daily) was administered to treated patients.

Peripheral blood samples and lesional scalp punch biopsies were obtained from alopecia areata patients. V was cut by 3 bases and J by 5 bases, with 11 bases left in between. CDR3 size: 13 residues. Looked up from germline, CDR1 is SQVTM and CDR2 is ANQGSEA. The chain is built from TRBV29-1 and TRBJ2-1; a possible D gene is TRBD1 (6 bases). The receptor comes from a human donor with alopecia areata. Sample: CD4+ T cells sorted from blood. CDR3 sequence (DNA): TGCAGCGTTGATGGACAGTGGGACAATGAGCAGTTCTTC. As protein: CSVDGQWDNEQFF.